The 21 T cell receptor beta chains in this list originate from one sample, sequenced in a study of cytomegalovirus exposure and HLA in healthy donors. Profiled with immunoSEQ multiplex PCR; TCRdb holds only in-frame clones, not every one. The data show about 150,000 clones, 85% to 90% seen once. The sequenced material came from PBMCs. The receptors stem from a woman aged 18-29 years in good health and CMV-seropositive.

This sequence joins TRBV6-5 and TRBJ1-1, with D possibly being TRBD1 (5 bases). Germline V lookup: CDR1 MNHEY, CDR2 SVGAGI. The length of the CDR3 is 13 residues. V was clipped by 8 bases and J by 7 bases, with 17 bases between them. The CDR3 nucleotides are TGTGCCAGCGGGCGGGACCGGGACCGTGAAGCTTTCTTT. Translating it yields CASGRDRDREAFF.

The chain has TRBV30 and TRBJ2-7, with 11 bases that match TRBD1. Germline CDR1 GTSNPN, CDR2 SVGIG (reference sequence). After removal of 2 bases from V and 2 bases from J, the junction contained 11 bases not matched to a gene. This CDR3 contains 17 residues. The CDR3 nucleotides are TGTGCCTGGAGTAGCGGGTCGGGACAGGGGGGCCCCTACGAGCAGTACTTC. This encodes CAWSSGSGQGGPYEQYF.

This chain uses TRBV7-2 with TRBJ2-5; tentative D call: TRBD2 (5 bases). Germline V gene sequence: CDR1 SGHTA, CDR2 FQGNSA. V was pared by 3 bases and J by 2 bases, with 13 bases between. The CDR3 consists of 15 residues. The CDR3 sequence: CASSLGDATQETQYF. CDR3 DNA: TGTGCCAGCAGCTTGGGAGACGCGACACAAGAGACCCAGTACTTC.

V usage is TRBV10-3 and J usage is TRBJ2-7; the D gene is possibly TRBD1 (6 bases). V was shortened by 0 bases and J by 6 bases, with 15 bases between the two germline ends. The germline gives CDR1 ENHRY, CDR2 SYGVKD. The CDR3 extends over 15 amino acids. CDR3 residues: CAISESSGAFFEQYF. The CDR3 DNA follows: TGTGCCATCAGTGAGTCTTCAGGGGCATTTTTCGAGCAGTACTTC.

The genes are TRBV6-4 and TRBJ2-2, with TRBD1 identical over 7 bases. This CDR3 is 13 amino acids long. V was clipped by 6 bases and J by 6 bases; unmatched bases: 4. Germline V gives CDR1 MRHNA, CDR2 SNTAGT. The DNA of the CDR3 is TGTGCCAGCAGCCGGGACAGCCCCGGGGAGCTGTTTTTT. This encodes CASSRDSPGELFF.

This rearrangement joins TRBV7-2 to TRBJ2-6; 10 positions agree with TRBD1. The germline V gene encodes CDR1 SGHTA and CDR2 FQGNSA. The CDR3 has 18 amino acids. V lost 2 bases, J lost 3 bases, and 7 bases stayed unmatched. The DNA of the CDR3 is TGTGCCAGCAGCTTACATGTGACAGGGGGCGGTGGGGCCAACGTCCTGACTTTC. The encoded protein is CASSLHVTGGGGANVLTF.

The chain is built from TRBV18 and TRBJ2-3; D gene unclear. Germline V gene data show CDR1 as KGHSH and CDR2 as LQKENI. The CDR3 extends over 12 amino acids. V lost 4 bases, J lost 6 bases, and 8 bases lay in between. CDR3 DNA sequence: TGTGCCAGCTCACTGCCGGGTGATACGCAGTATTTT. Protein: CASSLPGDTQYF.

The rearrangement uses TRBV30 and TRBJ2-7, with 9 bases aligning to TRBD1. V lost 5 bases to trimming and J lost 2 bases; unmatched junction nucleotides: 13. Germline assignment: CDR1 GTSNPN and CDR2 SVGIG (reference sequence). The CDR3 spans 16 residues. The CDR3 region has the DNA TGTGCCTGGCAAAAATTCCGGGACAGGGACCCCTACGAGCAGTACTTC. It translates to CAWQKFRDRDPYEQYF. The full variable domain, in which reference TRBV30 and TRBJ2-7 provide the parts outside the CDR3, is SQTIHQWPATLVQPVGSPLSLECTVEGTSNPNLYWYRQAAGRGLQLLFYSVGIGQISSEVPQNLSASRPQDRQFILSSKKLLLSDSGFYLCAWQKFRDRDPYEQYFGPGTRLTVT.

The rearrangement links TRBV5-4 to TRBJ2-2; 15 bases match TRBD2. This CDR3 comprises 17 residues. Unmatched junction bases numbered 5, after V lost 4 bases and J lost 4 bases. Per the germline V gene, CDR1 is SGHNT and CDR2 is YYREEE (reference sequence). CDR3 coding DNA: TGTGCCAGCAGCACCGGACTAGCGGGAGGGGGCACCGGGGAGCTGTTTTTT. Translating gives CASSTGLAGGGTGELFF.

The V and J genes are TRBV15 and TRBJ2-2; 13 bases align to TRBD2. V trimming: 6 bases; J trimming: 6 bases; junction bases outside the gene matches: 4. Germline CDR1 is LNHNV and CDR2 is YYDKDF (reference sequence). This CDR3 contains 15 residues. The CDR3 DNA follows: TGTGCCACCAGGGGCGGACTAGCGGGAGCCGGGGAGCTGTTTTTT. It yields the protein CATRGGLAGAGELFF.

A few counts support this clone. V gene TRBV2 combines with J gene TRBJ2-7; 12 nucleotides match TRBD2. Germline CDR1 SNHLY, CDR2 FYNNEI. The length of the CDR3 is 14 residues. The V gene end was trimmed by 6 bases and the J gene end by 6 bases; junction bases not matched to a gene: 6. The CDR3 bases are TGTGCCAGCAGGGATACTAGCGGGAGGAGCGAGCAGTACTTC. This gives the protein CASRDTSGRSEQYF.

Turning to this clone: A junction boundary mismatches the germline segment, possibly from a read error. The chain joins TRBV10-3 to TRBJ1-5; D is undetermined. Germline values: CDR1 ENHRY, CDR2 SYGVKD. This CDR3 has 15 residues. The CDR3 nucleotides read TGTGCCAGCAGTGAAACCGGGTTTAGCAATCAGCCCCAGCATTTT. Amino acids: CASSETGFSNQPQHF.

CDR3 sequence reads: CASSDRSYEQYF. The CDR3 bases are TGTGCCAGCAGTGACCGGAGCTACGAGCAGTACTTC. This rearrangement joins TRBV6-5 to TRBJ2-7; D gene ambiguous. The V end was cut by 5 bases, the J end by 3 bases, with 8 bases between. Germline CDR1 MNHEY, CDR2 SVGAGI. This CDR3 is built from 12 residues.

The chain combines TRBV29-1 with TRBJ1-1; 8 bases are a match to TRBD1. Losses at the gene ends were 5 bases for V and 5 bases for J; bases not matched to a gene: 7. Germline V gene sequence: CDR1 SQVTM, CDR2 ANQGSEA. The CDR3 length is 13 residues. CDR3 amino acids: CSVSQGGGTEAFF. The CDR3 region has the DNA TGCAGCGTTTCACAGGGGGGCGGGACTGAAGCTTTCTTT.

The V call is TRBV30, the J call TRBJ2-5; 14 bases are a match to TRBD2. V was pared by 6 bases and J by 4 bases, with 13 bases of the junction left unmatched. CDR3 length: 17 residues. Germline-derived CDR1 and CDR2 are GTSNPN and SVGIG (reference sequence). The chain's CDR3 is CACPAGTSGSSVETQYF. The CDR3, as DNA: TGTGCCTGCCCCGCCGGGACTAGCGGGAGTTCGGTAGAGACCCAGTACTTC.

The J gene is TRBJ1-4, the V gene TRBV25-1; 8 nucleotides agree with TRBD1. Germline V gene sequence: CDR1 MGHDK, CDR2 SYGVNS. The CDR3 runs 13 residues. V dropped 6 bases and J dropped 4; count of bases not matched to a gene: 1. The CDR3: CASRQGVNEKLFF. As DNA, the CDR3 is TGTGCCAGCAGACAGGGGGTTAATGAAAAACTGTTTTTT.

By share, this clone counts as medium-sized (0.01 to 0.1%). The rearrangement joins TRBV30 to TRBJ2-2, with TRBD2 matching over 11 bases. The length of the CDR3 is 15 residues. Trimming at V came to 0 bases and at J to 3 bases, leaving 0 bases not matched to a gene. CDR1 GTSNPN and CDR2 SVGIG come from the germline V gene (reference sequence). As DNA, the CDR3 is TGTGCCTGGAGTGTTAGCGGGAGGGACACCGGGGAGCTGTTTTTT. Translating gives CAWSVSGRDTGELFF.

The V call is TRBV2, the J call TRBJ2-6; perhaps TRBD1 as D (6 bases). Per germline, CDR1 SNHLY and CDR2 FYNNEI. The V end lost 2 bases, the J end lost 0 bases, and 14 bases lay between the germline ends. The CDR3 length is 18 residues. The CDR3 loop is CASSETRDTGSGANVLTF. CDR3 coding DNA: TGTGCCAGCAGTGAAACCCGGGACACCGGCTCTGGGGCCAACGTCCTGACTTTC.

The J gene is TRBJ2-1, the V gene TRBV4-3, with 7 positions matching TRBD2. Germline V gives CDR1 LGHNA, CDR2 YSLEER. The CDR3 totals 16 residues. V gave up 3 bases and J gave up 0 bases; unmatched junction bases: 5. The CDR3 coding sequence is TGCGCCAGCAGCCAGCAAGCGGGAAGCTCCTACAATGAGCAGTTCTTC. Translation: CASSQQAGSSYNEQFF.

This clone was counted once. The chain is built from TRBV5-1 and TRBJ2-1, with 7 nucleotides matching TRBD2. The CDR3 runs to 14 residues. The germline V gene encodes CDR1 SGHRS and CDR2 YFSETQ. V lost 2 bases to trimming and J lost 5 bases; unmatched junction nucleotides: 4. This chain's CDR3 is CASSLSLADNEQFF. CDR3 DNA sequence: TGCGCCAGCAGCTTAAGCCTAGCGGACAATGAGCAGTTCTTC.

The V call is TRBV5-1, the J call TRBJ2-3; the match to TRBD1 covers 10 bases. The V and J ends lost 4 bases and 2 bases, in that order; junction bases with no gene match: 7. The length of the CDR3 is 16 residues. In germline, CDR1 is SGHRS, CDR2 YFSETQ. The DNA of the CDR3 is TGCGCCAGCAGCCAACCGACAGGGGGCTTCACAGATACGCAGTATTTT. This sequence encodes CASSQPTGGFTDTQYF.